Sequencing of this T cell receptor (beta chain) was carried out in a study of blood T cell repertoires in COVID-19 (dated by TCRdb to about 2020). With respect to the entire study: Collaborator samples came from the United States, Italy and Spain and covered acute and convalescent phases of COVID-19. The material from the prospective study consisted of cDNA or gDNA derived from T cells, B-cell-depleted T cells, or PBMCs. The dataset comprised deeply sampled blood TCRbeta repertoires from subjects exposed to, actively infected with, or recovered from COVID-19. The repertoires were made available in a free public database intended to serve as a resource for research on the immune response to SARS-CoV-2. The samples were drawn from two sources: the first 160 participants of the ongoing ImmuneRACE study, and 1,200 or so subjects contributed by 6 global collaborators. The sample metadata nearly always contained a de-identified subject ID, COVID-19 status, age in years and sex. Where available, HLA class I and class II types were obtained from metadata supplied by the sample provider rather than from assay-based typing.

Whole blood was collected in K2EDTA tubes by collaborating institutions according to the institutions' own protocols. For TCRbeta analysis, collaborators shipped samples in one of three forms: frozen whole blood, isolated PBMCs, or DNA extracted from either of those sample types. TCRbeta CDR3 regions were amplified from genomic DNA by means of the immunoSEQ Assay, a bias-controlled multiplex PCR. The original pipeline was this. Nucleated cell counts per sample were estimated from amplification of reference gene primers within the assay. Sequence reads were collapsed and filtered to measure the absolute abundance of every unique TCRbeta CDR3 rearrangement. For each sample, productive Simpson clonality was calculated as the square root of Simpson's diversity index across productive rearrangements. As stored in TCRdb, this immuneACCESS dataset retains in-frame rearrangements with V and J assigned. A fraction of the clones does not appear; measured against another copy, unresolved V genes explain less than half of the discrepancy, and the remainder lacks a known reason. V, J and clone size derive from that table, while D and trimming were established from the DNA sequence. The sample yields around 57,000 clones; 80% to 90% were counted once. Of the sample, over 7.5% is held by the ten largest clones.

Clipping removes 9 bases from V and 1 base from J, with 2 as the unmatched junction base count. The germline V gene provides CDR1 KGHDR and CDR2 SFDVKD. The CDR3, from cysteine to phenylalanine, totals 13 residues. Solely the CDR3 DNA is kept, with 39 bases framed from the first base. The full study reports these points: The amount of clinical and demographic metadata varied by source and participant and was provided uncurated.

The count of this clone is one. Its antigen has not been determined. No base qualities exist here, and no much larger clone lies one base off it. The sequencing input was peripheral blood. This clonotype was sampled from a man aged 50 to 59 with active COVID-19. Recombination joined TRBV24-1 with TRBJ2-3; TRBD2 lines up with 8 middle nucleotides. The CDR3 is CATAGRGTDTQYF. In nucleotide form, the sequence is TGTGCCACCGCCGGGAGGGGCACAGATACGCAGTATTTT.